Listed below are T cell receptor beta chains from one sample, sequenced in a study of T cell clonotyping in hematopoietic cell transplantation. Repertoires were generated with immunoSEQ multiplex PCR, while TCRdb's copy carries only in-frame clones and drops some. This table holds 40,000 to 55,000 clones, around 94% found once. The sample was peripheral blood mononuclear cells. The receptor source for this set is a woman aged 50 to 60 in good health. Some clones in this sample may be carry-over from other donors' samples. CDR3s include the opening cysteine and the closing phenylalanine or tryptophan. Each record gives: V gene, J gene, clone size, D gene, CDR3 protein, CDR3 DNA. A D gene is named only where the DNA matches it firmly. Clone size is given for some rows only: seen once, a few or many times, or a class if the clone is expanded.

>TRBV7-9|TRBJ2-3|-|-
CASTLAHGQPADTQYF
TGTGCCAGCACCCTAGCCCACGGGCAGCCGGCAGATACGCAGTATTTT
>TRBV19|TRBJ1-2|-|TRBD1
CASSALQGAYGYTF
TGTGCCAGTAGTGCTTTACAGGGGGCTTATGGCTACACCTTC
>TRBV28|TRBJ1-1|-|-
CASSLWGPLKSDTEAFF
TGTGCCAGCAGTTTATGGGGGCCCCTGAAGTCGGACACTGAAGCTTTCTTT
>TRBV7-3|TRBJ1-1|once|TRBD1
CASKQGAKGTEAFF
TGTGCCAGCAAGCAGGGGGCGAAGGGCACTGAAGCTTTCTTT
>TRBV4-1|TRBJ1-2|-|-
CASSQEGSGGSNYGYTF
TGCGCCAGCAGCCAAGAAGGTTCGGGGGGTTCTAACTATGGCTACACCTTC
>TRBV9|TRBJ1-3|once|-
CASGSRTTGNTIYF
TGTGCCAGCGGATCCCGGACAACAGGAAACACCATATATTTT
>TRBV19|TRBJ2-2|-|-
CASSRQADTGELFF
TGTGCCAGTAGTCGACAGGCGGACACCGGGGAGCTGTTTTTT
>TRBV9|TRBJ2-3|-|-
CASSGAGLTDTQYF
TGTGCCAGCAGCGGGGCGGGACTCACAGATACGCAGTATTTT
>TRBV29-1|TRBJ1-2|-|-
CSAATELDYGYTF
TGCAGCGCTGCGACGGAGCTTGACTATGGCTACACCTTC
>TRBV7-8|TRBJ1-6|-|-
CASSFERSNSPLHF
TGTGCCAGCAGCTTTGAAAGGAGTAACTCACCCCTCCACTTT
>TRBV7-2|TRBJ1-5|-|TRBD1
CASSHQGTGGGNQPQHF
TGTGCCAGCAGCCACCAAGGGACAGGCGGCGGCAATCAGCCCCAGCATTTT
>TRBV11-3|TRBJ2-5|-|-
CASSLVSEETQYF
TGTGCCAGCAGCTTAGTGTCAGAAGAGACCCAGTACTTC
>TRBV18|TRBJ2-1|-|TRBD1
CASSHFRQGASNEQFF
TGTGCCAGCTCACATTTTAGACAGGGGGCCAGCAATGAGCAGTTCTTC
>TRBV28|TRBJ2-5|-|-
CASSPRWDQETQYF
TGTGCCAGCAGCCCCAGGTGGGATCAAGAGACCCAGTACTTC
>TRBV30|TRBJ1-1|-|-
CAWRGRGNTEAFF
TGTGCCTGGAGGGGGAGAGGAAACACTGAAGCTTTCTTT
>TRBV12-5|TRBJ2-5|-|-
CASGSGPSYQETQYF
TGTGCTAGTGGTTCGGGACCGTCGTACCAAGAGACCCAGTACTTC
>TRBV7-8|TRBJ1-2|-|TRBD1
CASSYGGQGYGYTF
TGTGCCAGCAGCTACGGAGGACAGGGCTATGGCTACACCTTC
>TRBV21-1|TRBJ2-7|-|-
CAHEGAYEQYF
TGTGCCCACGAAGGGGCTTACGAGCAGTACTTC
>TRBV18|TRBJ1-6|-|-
CASSPGQALGPLHF
TGTGCCAGCTCACCGGGCCAGGCGTTAGGACCCCTCCACTTT
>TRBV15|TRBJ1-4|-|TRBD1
CATSRDQAGGESSFF
TGTGCCACCAGCAGAGACCAGGCAGGGGGCGAAAGTTCGTTTTTT
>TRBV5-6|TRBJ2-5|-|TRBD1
CASSPIQGVGETQYF
TGTGCCAGCAGCCCTATTCAGGGGGTCGGGGAGACCCAGTACTTC
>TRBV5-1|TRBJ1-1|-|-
CASSLTVSYTEAFF
TGCGCCAGCAGCTTGACAGTGTCCTACACTGAAGCTTTCTTT
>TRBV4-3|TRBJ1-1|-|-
CASSPGRVGDTEAFF
TGCGCCAGCAGCCCTGGGAGGGTGGGAGACACTGAAGCTTTCTTT
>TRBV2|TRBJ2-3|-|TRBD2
CASSGERLAGGNTQYF
TGTGCCAGCAGTGGTGAAAGACTAGCGGGGGGAAATACGCAGTATTTT
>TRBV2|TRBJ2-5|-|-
CASVRYLAATQYF
TGTGCCAGCGTCAGGTATCTCGCCGCGACCCAGTACTTC
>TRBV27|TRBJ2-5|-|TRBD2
CASSLFGGGVFGETQYF
TGTGCCAGCAGTTTATTCGGGGGAGGGGTTTTCGGGGAGACCCAGTACTTC
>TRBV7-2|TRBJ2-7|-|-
CASSFGQPWEQYF
TGTGCCAGCAGCTTCGGACAGCCCTGGGAGCAGTACTTC
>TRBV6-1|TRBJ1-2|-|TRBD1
CASRLGQVDGGYTF
TGTGCCAGCAGACTCGGACAGGTGGATGGTGGCTACACCTTC
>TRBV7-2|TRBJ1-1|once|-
CASSPNRVNTEAFF
TGTGCCAGCAGCCCGAACCGGGTGAACACTGAAGCTTTCTTT
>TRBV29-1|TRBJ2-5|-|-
CSAGPISSTQYF
TGCAGCGCCGGACCGATAAGTTCGACCCAGTACTTC
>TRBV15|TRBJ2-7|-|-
CATSRELTGENEQYF
TGTGCCACCAGCAGAGAACTAACGGGGGAGAACGAGCAGTACTTC
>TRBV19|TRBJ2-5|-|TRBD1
CASSRTGRGETQYF
TGTGCCAGTAGTAGGACAGGGCGTGGGGAGACCCAGTACTTC
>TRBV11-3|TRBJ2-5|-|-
CASSSRVSETQYF
TGTGCCAGCAGCTCCAGGGTGTCAGAGACCCAGTACTTC
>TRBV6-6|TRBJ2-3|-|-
CASSYADGPSTDTQYF
TGTGCCAGCAGTTACGCAGACGGCCCAAGCACAGATACGCAGTATTTT
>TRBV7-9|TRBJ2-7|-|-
CASSLASGSGYEQYF
TGTGCCAGCAGCTTAGCTAGCGGCTCTGGTTACGAGCAGTACTTC